These T cell receptor beta chains were read from a single sample in a study of OX40 agonist ivuxolimab in advanced cancers. Sequenced by immunoSEQ multiplex PCR; TCRdb stores in-frame clones only, minus some. Among some 34,000 clones listed, 88% were seen once. Source: CD4+ or CD8+ T cells sorted from blood, taken in a trial of the OX40 agonist ivuxolimab. These receptors all stem from an adult with an advanced solid tumor such as melanoma, head and neck, liver or kidney cancer. Both conserved end residues are part of each CDR3. The D gene is left open where the match is weak. Some rows mark clone size as missing; the rest say once, few, many or name a class of expanded clone.

j_call d_call clone_size v_call cdr3_nt cdr3_aa
TRBJ2-7 . . TRBV10-3 TGTGCCATCAGTGCCGCGACAGACCACCCCTCCTACGAGCAGTACTTC CAISAATDHPSYEQYF
TRBJ1-3 . . TRBV5-5 TGTGCCAGCAGCTTGGCGGCCACAGAATCCTCTGGAAACACCATATATTTT CASSLAATESSGNTIYF
TRBJ2-5 . . TRBV30 TGTGCCTGGGGCACCGGGACGGCGGGGATAGAGACCCAGTACTTC CAWGTGTAGIETQYF
TRBJ1-3 TRBD1 . TRBV15 TGTGCCACCAGCAGAGATCGTACAGGGGCTGAAAACACCATATATTTT CATSRDRTGAENTIYF
TRBJ2-1 . . TRBV5-1 TGCGCCAGCAGCTGGGACTGGTACAATGAGCAGTTCTTC CASSWDWYNEQFF
TRBJ2-1 . once TRBV9 TGTGCCAGCAGCCCTGGACGAGAGCAGTTCTTC CASSPGREQFF
TRBJ1-3 . . TRBV5-5 TGTGCCAGCAGCTTGGAGGGCGCCTCTGGAAACACCATATATTTT CASSLEGASGNTIYF
TRBJ2-7 . few TRBV27 TGTGCCAGCAGTTTATCCGCGCACTACGAGCAGTACTTC CASSLSAHYEQYF
TRBJ2-1 TRBD2 . TRBV7-8 TGTGCCAGCAGATCCCCAGGGGCGGGAGGGCCGAAATTCCACAATGAGCAGTTCTTC CASRSPGAGGPKFHNEQFF
TRBJ1-1 . . TRBV7-2 TGTGCCAGCAGCCAGGGACCGTCGAACACTGAAGCTTTCTTT CASSQGPSNTEAFF
TRBJ2-7 . . TRBV28 TGTGCCAGCAGCGCTACAAGCTACGAGCAGTACTTC CASSATSYEQYF
TRBJ1-4 . . TRBV6-5 TGTGCCAGCAGCCCGACTTGGAACAATGAAAAACTGTTTTTT CASSPTWNNEKLFF
TRBJ2-7 TRBD2 . TRBV9 TGTGCCAGCAGCCAATCTAGCGGAGGTTTCTACGAGCAGTACTTC CASSQSSGGFYEQYF
TRBJ2-1 TRBD2 . TRBV5-1 TGCGCCAGCAGGGAGGGGCTAGCGGGCGGTGAGCAGTTCTTC CASREGLAGGEQFF
TRBJ2-1 . . TRBV6-6 TGTGCCAGCAGTTTCGACAGGACCACTGGTGGCAATGAGCAGTTCTTC CASSFDRTTGGNEQFF
TRBJ2-7 . . TRBV7-2 TGTGCCAGCAGCTTAGGTGGCTTAGCCTACGAGCAGTACTTC CASSLGGLAYEQYF
TRBJ2-2 . . TRBV19 TGTGCCAGTAGTACACTTCTGGGACATACCAGCACCGGGGAGCTGTTTTTT CASSTLLGHTSTGELFF
TRBJ1-4 . . TRBV9 TGTGCCAGCAGCAATGACCGGGGGGCTAATGAAAAACTGTTTTTT CASSNDRGANEKLFF
TRBJ2-3 . . TRBV13 TGTGCCAGCAGTCGACGGGAGATCGTCGGCACAGATACGCAGTATTTT CASSRREIVGTDTQYF
TRBJ2-1 TRBD1 . TRBV9 TGTGCCAGCAGCGGAGGACAGGGGTACAATGAGCAGTTCTTC CASSGGQGYNEQFF
TRBJ2-1 . . TRBV28 TGTGCCAGCAGTGGGCTGCAGGGGGCTAGCGGTGCCAATGAGCAGTTCTTC CASSGLQGASGANEQFF
TRBJ1-2 . . TRBV28 TGTGCCGGTTATCTGAATTGTGACTACACCTTC CAGYLNCDYTF
TRBJ2-5 . . TRBV19 TGTGCCAGTAGTATTATGTTACTCGCTGGGGTGGAGACCCAGTACTTC CASSIMLLAGVETQYF
TRBJ2-1 TRBD2 . TRBV28 TGTGCCAGCAGTTTATTGGGTAGCGGGAACTTCGATGAGCAGTTCTTC CASSLLGSGNFDEQFF
TRBJ2-5 TRBD2 . TRBV4-3 TGCGCCAGCAGCCAAGATTCAGGACTAGCGGTGGGGGGGGAGACCCAGTACTTC CASSQDSGLAVGGETQYF
TRBJ1-1 TRBD1 . TRBV6-5 TGTGCCAGCACCCTCGACAGGGGAACCACTGAAGCTTTCTTT CASTLDRGTTEAFF